This T cell receptor (beta chain) was sequenced during a study of blood T cells in healthy people across ages. CDR3 length equals 16 residues. Trimming cost V 7 bases and J 5 bases; bases outside gene matches: 9. PCR was performed a second time for about 7 to 11 cycles using a sample-barcoded 5' primer and a J-beta primer mix. Researchers report that each sample yielded at least 2.5 million CDR3-containing paired-end reads. Via MiXCR, TCRdb re-called the 5' RACE reads, giving one row per CDR3 protein. In the table there are 800,000 to 1,300,000 distinct CDR3 sequences, about 25% of which are singletons. The data were also submitted as part of a second study, on T cells of mothers and their children. That source adds: It was related mother-child pairs that showed slightly higher overlap than unrelated pairs, without reaching significance.

The V and J genes are TRBV12-3 or TRBV12-4 and TRBJ2-5; TRBD2 aligns across 14 bases. Sequences were obtained from blood. The source of this sequence is a girl aged 2-10 years in good health. The CDR3 DNA is TGTGCCAGCAACCGATGGGGGACTAGCGGGAGTGAGACCCAGTACTTC. It specifies CASNRWGTSGSETQYF.